Following are 4 T cell receptor beta chains from one sample sequenced in a study of radiation and T cells in renal cell carcinoma. Regarding time point: blood 4 weeks post-SBRT, at nephrectomy. Treatment specified: 15 Gy SBRT to primary tumor, nephrectomy 4 weeks later. The data were produced by immunoSEQ multiplex PCR, yet TCRdb's version contains in-frame clones alone and is incomplete. This table has about 83,000 clones, over 80% appearing once. This specimen was blood, taken from a patient whose treatment included radiotherapy and nephrectomy. The receptor set was obtained from a woman between 55 and 75 years old with renal cell carcinoma.

The chain has TRBV5-1 and TRBJ2-1; D is unclear. Trimming took off 0 bases at V and 10 bases at J, with 8 bases between the two ends. The CDR3 length is 12 residues. Germline lookup yields CDR1 SGHRS and CDR2 YFSETQ. CDR3 region: CASSLGVTEQFF. CDR3 bases: TGCGCCAGCAGCTTGGGTGTTACGGAGCAGTTCTTC.

The table lists this clone with a few counts. V usage is TRBV5-1 and J usage is TRBJ2-1; D is possibly TRBD2 (7 bases). Germline CDR1 and CDR2: SGHRS and YFSETQ. V lost 0 bases to trimming and J lost 4 bases, with 14 bases between them. The CDR3 length is 16 residues. The DNA for the CDR3 is TGCGCCAGCAGCTTGGAAGGGGGGGTAGTATACAATGAGCAGTTCTTC. Translation: CASSLEGGVVYNEQFF.

This chain uses TRBV13 with TRBJ1-2; TRBD1 matches 10 bases. This CDR3 spans 14 amino acids. CDR1 and CDR2 (germline): PRHDT, FYEKMQ (reference sequence). V shed 4 bases, J shed 7 bases, and the junction held 6 bases outside the gene matches. This chain's CDR3 is CASSSTGGGPGYTF. The CDR3 region has the DNA TGTGCCAGCAGCTCGACAGGGGGCGGCCCTGGCTACACCTTC.

The V gene is TRBV19, the J gene TRBJ1-2; D gene uncertain. The CDR3 length is 12 residues. V was clipped by 3 bases and J by 4 bases, with 6 bases between them. The germline CDR1 and CDR2 sequences are LNHDA and SQIVND (reference sequence). CDR3 amino acids: CASSILGYGYTF. The CDR3 nucleotides are TGTGCCAGTAGTATTTTGGGCTATGGCTACACCTTC. The full variable domain, completed using reference TRBV19 and TRBJ1-2, is DGGITQSPKYLFRKEGQNVTLSCEQNLNHDAMYWYRQDPGQGLRLIYYSQIVNDFQKGDIAEGYSVSREKKESFPLTVTSAQKNPTAFYLCASSILGYGYTFGSGTRLTVV.